These 28 T cell receptor beta chains were all obtained from the same sample, sequenced in a study of blood T cells in healthy people across ages. Together with a sample-barcoded 5' primer, a J-beta primer mix was included in a second PCR lasting roughly 6 to 12 cycles. TCRdb used MiXCR to reprocess the 5' RACE reads, holding one entry per CDR3 protein. Of roughly 1,500,000 distinct CDR3 sequences in the sample, roughly 30% are singletons; the top ten hold roughly 10%. Sequencing was done on a sample of blood. These TCRs come from a young woman in good health.

This clonotype occurred a few times. The chain links TRBV28 to TRBJ2-5; D is uncertain. Germline CDR1 is MDHEN and CDR2 is SYDVKM. V lost 9 bases, J lost 4 bases, and 12 bases lay in between. The CDR3 contains 12 residues. CDR3 nucleotide sequence: TGTGCCAGTAACCAAGTAGGAGAGACCCAGTACTTC. It translates to CASNQVGETQYF.

The genes are TRBV29-1 and TRBJ2-5, with 12 bases fitting TRBD2. Germline V CDR1 and CDR2: SQVTM, ANQGSEA. Germline trimming cut 6 bases from V and 4 bases from J; bases unmatched to any gene: 6. The CDR3 spans 14 residues. CDR3 nucleotides: TGCAGCGTGACTAGCGGGAGTTACGGAGAGACCCAGTACTTC. Translating it yields CSVTSGSYGETQYF.

The J gene is TRBJ2-3, the V gene TRBV10-1; 9 bases line up with TRBD2. Trimming took 0 bases from V and 0 from J; bases not matched to a gene: 1. This CDR3 is built from 16 residues. Germline CDR1 reads WNHNN; CDR2 reads SYGVQD (reference sequence). CDR3 region: CASSESTSGSTDTQYF. Written as DNA, the CDR3 is TGCGCCAGCAGTGAGTCGACTAGCGGTAGCACAGATACGCAGTATTTT.

This clonotype was detected a few times. V gene TRBV20-1 combines with J gene TRBJ1-1, with D perhaps matching TRBD1 (6 bases). The CDR3 sequence is 14 residues long. The germline gives CDR1 DFQATT, CDR2 SNEGSKA (reference sequence). The V and J ends lost 6 bases and 0 bases respectively, with 14 bases between them. In nucleotides, the CDR3 is TGCAGTGCACCTTCGGGGGGGCTGAACACTGAAGCTTTCTTT. Protein sequence: CSAPSGGLNTEAFF.

This clonotype was seen a few times. The chain links TRBV4-1 to TRBJ2-7; D is perhaps TRBD2 (7 bases). The CDR3 totals 14 residues. Trimming left V 8 bases short and J 2 bases short, with 16 bases between. CDR1 and CDR2 (germline): MGHRA, YSYEKL. CDR3 in amino acids: CASSPKGGTYEQYF. The CDR3 bases are TGCGCCAGCTCCCCTAAGGGGGGGACCTACGAGCAGTACTTC.

The rearrangement links TRBV6-2 or TRBV6-3 to TRBJ2-1; TRBD2 matches at 7 bases. The CDR3 is 14 amino acids. Unmatched junction bases numbered 7, after V lost 4 bases and J lost 7 bases. Germline assignment: CDR1 MNHEY and CDR2 SVGEGT. CDR3 in amino acids: CASSSPTSENEQFF. CDR3 DNA: TGTGCCAGCAGTTCCCCCACTAGCGAGAATGAGCAGTTCTTC.

The chain recombines TRBV10-3 with TRBJ2-6, with a weak D call TRBD1 (6 bases). Trimming left V 2 bases short and J 0 bases short, with 14 bases between. CDR1 is ENHRY and CDR2 is SYGVKD in the germline V gene. This CDR3 region has 18 residues. The CDR3 coding sequence is TGTGCCATCAGTGAGGGGGACAATAAAATCTCTGGGGCCAACGTCCTGACTTTC. Translating gives CAISEGDNKISGANVLTF.

CDR3 DNA: TGCAGTGCTAGAGATTCTGGGACAGGGGCCACTAGCCGTCGCGAGCAGTACTTC. Translation: CSARDSGTGATSRREQYF. J is TRBJ2-4 and V is TRBV20-1, with TRBD1 identical over 10 bases. The J call may be wrong; the DNA end is better matched by TRBJ2-7. Looked up from germline, CDR1 is DFQATT and CDR2 is SNEGSKA (reference sequence). This CDR3 is built from 18 residues.

On this clonotype itself: This sequence may be a read error, since a much larger clone differs from it by one base. The chain uses TRBV29-1 and TRBJ2-7, with TRBD1 matching over 8 bases. Per the germline V gene, CDR1 is SQVTM and CDR2 is ANQGSEA. This CDR3 has 14 amino acids. Germline trimming cut 6 bases from V and 10 bases from J; bases unmatched to any gene: 17. The CDR3 nucleotides read TGCAGCGTCCAACCGACAGGGGCCAGGGAGGCCCAGTACTTC. Translating gives CSVQPTGAREAQYF.

The genes are TRBV20-1 and TRBJ2-7; D is unclear. CDR1 is DFQATT, CDR2 SNEGSKA, per germline (reference sequence). Trimming took 0 bases from V and 2 from J, leaving 11 bases between them. CDR3 length: 14 amino acids. The CDR3 DNA follows: TGCAGTGCTAGAGATCAAAGGGATCCCTACGAGCAGTACTTC. Protein: CSARDQRDPYEQYF.

The chain is built from TRBV25-1 and TRBJ1-4, with a possible D match to TRBD1 (5 bases). The CDR3 has 14 amino acids. V shed 3 bases and J shed 6 bases, with 11 bases lying between them. The germline V gene has CDR1 MGHDK and CDR2 SYGVNS. In nucleotides, the CDR3 is TGTGCCAGCAGTGATCCGGGGGTGGATGAAAAACTGTTTTTT. Residues: CASSDPGVDEKLFF.

This chain connects TRBV27 to TRBJ2-1; the match to TRBD2 covers 9 bases. Germline-derived CDR1 and CDR2 are MNHEY and SMNVEV (reference sequence). Trimming removed 3 bases from V and 6 bases from J; junction bases left unmatched: 9. The CDR3 extends over 16 amino acids. Here the CDR3 reads CASSFKWLAGSNEQFF. CDR3 nucleotide sequence: TGTGCCAGCAGTTTCAAGTGGCTAGCGGGGTCCAATGAGCAGTTCTTC.

DNA for the CDR3: TGTGCCAGCACCGCGGACAGGGGGCGAGCTGGGGCCAACGTCCTGACTTTC. Translation gives CASTADRGRAGANVLTF. V is TRBV27 and J is TRBJ2-6, with 11 bases that match TRBD1. The germline V gene encodes CDR1 MNHEY and CDR2 SMNVEV (reference sequence). J gave up 2 bases and V 7 bases, and 7 bases lay outside the gene matches. CDR3 length equals 17 residues.

The chain is built from TRBV7-2 and TRBJ1-2; the D gene is possibly TRBD1 (6 bases). With 8 bases removed from V and 6 bases from J, the gap between germline ends came to 22 bases. Germline V gives CDR1 SGHTA, CDR2 FQGNSA. CDR3 length: 15 amino acids. CDR3 protein: CASGSRQGQDNGYTF. The CDR3 bases are TGTGCCAGCGGCTCTCGGCAGGGGCAGGATAATGGCTACACCTTC. Using reference TRBV7-2 and TRBJ1-2 for the parts outside the CDR3, the full variable domain is GAGVSQSPSNKVTEKGKDVELRCDPISGHTALYWYRQSLGQGLEFLIYFQGNSAPDKSGLPSDRFSAERTGGSVSTLTIQRTQQEDSAVYLCASGSRQGQDNGYTFGSGTRLTVV.

Of note for this clonotype: Possible read error: a much larger clone is one base away. The chain has TRBV5-1 and TRBJ2-7; unclear D gene. The CDR3 is made up of 12 amino acids. The V end was cut by 0 bases, the J end by 8 bases, with 9 bases between. In germline, CDR1 is SGHRS, CDR2 YFSETQ. This CDR3 reads CASSLAPTKQYF. In DNA form, the CDR3 reads TGCGCCAGCAGCTTGGCCCCCACCAAGCAGTACTTC.

The J gene is TRBJ1-5, the V gene TRBV15, with D unclear. The CDR3 extends over 14 amino acids. Germline CDR1 and CDR2: LNHNV and YYDKDF (reference sequence). The V and J ends lost 5 bases and 2 bases respectively, with 10 bases between them. This CDR3 is CATSPIGGNQPQHF. The CDR3 coding sequence is TGTGCCACCAGCCCTATAGGAGGCAATCAGCCCCAGCATTTT.

The V and J genes are TRBV7-9 and TRBJ1-6; D is unresolved. The CDR3 runs 17 residues. Germline CDR1 reads SEHNR; CDR2 reads FQNEAQ (reference sequence). Trimming left V 1 base short and J 10 bases short, with 20 bases between. The CDR3 DNA is TGTGCCAGCAGCTTAGAATTCATGGAGTTTGGCGGGTCACCCCTCCACTTT. It codes for CASSLEFMEFGGSPLHF.

This chain links TRBV27 with TRBJ2-3, with D perhaps matching TRBD1 or TRBD2 (6 bases each). V dropped 6 bases and J dropped 1 base, with 11 bases sitting between them. This CDR3 region has 14 residues. Germline CDR1 MNHEY, CDR2 SMNVEV (reference sequence). The CDR3 nucleotides read TGTGCCAGCAGCCGGGGGCGAGGCACAGATACGCAGTATTTT. It specifies CASSRGRGTDTQYF.

V usage is TRBV12-3 or TRBV12-4 and J usage is TRBJ1-5; no firm D call. V shed 5 bases and J shed 7 bases, with 15 bases lying between them. CDR3 size: 14 residues. CDR3 sequence: CASSRDREGQPQHF. The DNA for the CDR3 is TGTGCCAGCAGTAGAGACCGGGAAGGGCAGCCCCAGCATTTT.

The chain uses TRBV10-2 and TRBJ2-5; tentatively, D is TRBD2 (6 bases). The closer fit of TRBJ2-7 to the DNA end suggests the J call may be wrong. This CDR3 has 14 residues. Germline V gene data show CDR1 as WSHSY and CDR2 as SAAADI. CDR3 loop: CASSGASEGYEQYF. CDR3 in DNA: TGCGCCAGCAGCGGGGCTAGCGAAGGCTACGAGCAGTACTTC.

This clonotype was seen only a few times. CDR3 in DNA: TGTGCCAGCAGCTGGACAGGACAGAGCTCCTACGAGCAGTACTTC. This codes for CASSWTGQSSYEQYF. The chain joins TRBV7-2 to TRBJ2-7, with TRBD1 identical over 7 bases. The CDR3 has 15 amino acids. The trim removed 4 bases at V and 0 bases at J, leaving 6 bases unmatched. Per the germline V gene, CDR1 is SGHTA and CDR2 is FQGNSA.

The chain uses TRBV7-9 and TRBJ1-2, with D hard to call. V was pared by 1 base and J by 8 bases, with 11 bases between. Per germline, CDR1 SEHNR and CDR2 FQNEAQ (reference sequence). The CDR3 is made up of 13 amino acids. The CDR3 spells CASSLDTVEGYTF. The CDR3 coding sequence is TGTGCCAGCAGCTTAGACACTGTCGAGGGCTACACCTTC. Full variable domain (remainder filled in from reference TRBV7-9 and TRBJ1-2): DTGVSQNPRHKITKRGQNVTFRCDPISEHNRLYWYRQTLGQGPEFLTYFQNEAQLEKSRLLSDRFSAERPKGSFSTLEIQRTEQGDSAMYLCASSLDTVEGYTFGSGTRLTVV.

This clonotype turned up a few times. The V gene is TRBV6-5, the J gene TRBJ2-1; tentative D call: TRBD1 (6 bases). The CDR3 is 13 amino acids. V was pared by 0 bases and J by 9 bases, with 9 bases between. CDR1 and CDR2 (germline): MNHEY, SVGAGI. The CDR3 reads CASSYSKGVEQFF. Written as DNA, the CDR3 is TGTGCCAGCAGTTACTCGAAGGGGGTTGAGCAGTTCTTC.

This clonotype has only a few counts. V is TRBV3-1 and J is TRBJ2-1; perhaps D is TRBD1 or TRBD2 (5 bases each). The germline V and J ends were trimmed by 1 base and 10 bases, with 26 bases remaining between them. Germline-derived CDR1 and CDR2 are LGHDT and YNNKEL (reference sequence). The CDR3 loop spans 18 amino acids. In DNA, the CDR3 is TGTGCCAGCAGCCAAGCTACCCGGTCGGGACCTGAGGTAGGGGAGCAGTTCTTC. This translates into CASSQATRSGPEVGEQFF.

This chain uses TRBV7-9 with TRBJ2-3; 9 bases match TRBD2. Germline CDR1 and CDR2: SEHNR and FQNEAQ (reference sequence). Trimming cost V 6 bases and J 2 bases; bases outside gene matches: 3. The CDR3 is made up of 14 amino acids. The CDR3 nucleotides are TGTGCCAGCAGGCGGGGGGGCGACACAGATACGCAGTATTTT. This sequence encodes CASRRGGDTDTQYF. Combining the CDR3 with reference TRBV7-9 and TRBJ2-3 gives the whole variable domain DTGVSQNPRHKITKRGQNVTFRCDPISEHNRLYWYRQTLGQGPEFLTYFQNEAQLEKSRLLSDRFSAERPKGSFSTLEIQRTEQGDSAMYLCASRRGGDTDTQYFGPGTRLTVL.

The sample holds many counts of this clonotype. V and J are TRBV3-1 and TRBJ1-6; the D is unclear. Trimming pared 1 base from V and 14 bases from J, leaving 9 bases between. Germline assignment: CDR1 LGHDT and CDR2 YNNKEL (reference sequence). There are 12 residues in the CDR3. CDR3 protein: CASSQAAGSLHF. The DNA for the CDR3 is TGTGCCAGCAGCCAAGCCGCAGGATCCCTCCACTTT.

This chain joins TRBV20-1 and TRBJ2-7, with a weak D call TRBD1 (5 bases). This CDR3 has 15 amino acids. V gave up 0 bases and J gave up 3 bases, with 15 bases separating them. In germline, CDR1 is DFQATT, CDR2 SNEGSKA (reference sequence). The CDR3 DNA sequence: TGCAGTGCTAGAGATCAGTCAGGGCCCGACTACGAGCAGTACTTC. It translates to CSARDQSGPDYEQYF.

Comments on this clonotype: Germline and junction disagree at one end, which may indicate a read error. This rearrangement joins TRBV7-8 to TRBJ2-1; D may be TRBD2 (6 bases). Germline values: CDR1 SGHVS, CDR2 FQNEAQ. CDR3 size: 15 residues. The CDR3 loop reads CASSIAVESYNEQFF. The CDR3 region has the DNA TGTGCCAGCAGCATAGCGGTTGAGTCCTACAATGAGCAGTTCTTC.